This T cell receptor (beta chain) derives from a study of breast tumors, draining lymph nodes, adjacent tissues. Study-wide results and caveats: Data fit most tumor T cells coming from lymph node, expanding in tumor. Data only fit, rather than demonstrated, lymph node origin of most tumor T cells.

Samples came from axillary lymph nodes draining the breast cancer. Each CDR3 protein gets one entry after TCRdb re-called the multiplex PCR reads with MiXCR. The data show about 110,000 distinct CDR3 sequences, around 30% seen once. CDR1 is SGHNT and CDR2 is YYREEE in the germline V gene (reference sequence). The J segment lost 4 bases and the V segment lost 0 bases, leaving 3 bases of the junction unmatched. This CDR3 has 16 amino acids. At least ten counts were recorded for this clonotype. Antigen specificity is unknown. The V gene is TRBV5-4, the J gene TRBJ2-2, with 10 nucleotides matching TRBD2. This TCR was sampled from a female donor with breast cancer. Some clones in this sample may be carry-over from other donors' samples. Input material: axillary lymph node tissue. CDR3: CASSLGSGRLTGELFF. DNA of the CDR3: TGTGCCAGCAGCTTGGGTAGCGGGAGGCTCACCGGGGAGCTGTTTTTT.